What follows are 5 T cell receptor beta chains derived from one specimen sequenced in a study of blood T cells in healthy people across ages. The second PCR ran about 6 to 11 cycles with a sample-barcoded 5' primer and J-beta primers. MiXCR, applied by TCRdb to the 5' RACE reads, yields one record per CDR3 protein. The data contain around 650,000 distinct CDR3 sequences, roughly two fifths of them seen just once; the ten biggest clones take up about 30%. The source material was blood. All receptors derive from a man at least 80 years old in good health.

The CDR3 region is CASSLAPGYNEQFF. The DNA of the CDR3 is TGTGCCAGCAGCTTAGCTCCGGGGTACAATGAGCAGTTCTTC. The gene calls are TRBV7-2 and TRBJ2-1; TRBD2 is a possible D gene (5 bases). V lost 0 bases to trimming and J lost 4 bases, with 7 bases between them. This CDR3 contains 14 residues. Germline values: CDR1 SGHTA, CDR2 FQGNSA.

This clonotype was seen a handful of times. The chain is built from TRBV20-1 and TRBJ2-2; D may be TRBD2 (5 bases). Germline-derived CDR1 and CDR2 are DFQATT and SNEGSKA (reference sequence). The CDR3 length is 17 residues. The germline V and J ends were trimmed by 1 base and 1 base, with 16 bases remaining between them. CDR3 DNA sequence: TGCAGTGCTAGAGCCCCCTTGGTGGGAGTGAACACCGGGGAGCTGTTTTTT. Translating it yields CSARAPLVGVNTGELFF.

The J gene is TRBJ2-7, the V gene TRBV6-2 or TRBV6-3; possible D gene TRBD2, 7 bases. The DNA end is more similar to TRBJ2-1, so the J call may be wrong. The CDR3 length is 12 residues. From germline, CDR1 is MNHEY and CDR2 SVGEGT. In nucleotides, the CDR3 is TGTGCCAGCAGGGACCTAGGGGGGGGGCAGTTCTTC. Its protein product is CASRDLGGGQFF.

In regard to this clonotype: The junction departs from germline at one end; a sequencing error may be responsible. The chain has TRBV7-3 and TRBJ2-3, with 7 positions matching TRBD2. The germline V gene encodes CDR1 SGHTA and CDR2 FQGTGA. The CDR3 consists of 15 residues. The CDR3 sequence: CASSLRLARGDMQYF. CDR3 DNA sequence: TGTGCCAGCAGCTTACGACTAGCACGAGGGGATATGCAGTATTTT.

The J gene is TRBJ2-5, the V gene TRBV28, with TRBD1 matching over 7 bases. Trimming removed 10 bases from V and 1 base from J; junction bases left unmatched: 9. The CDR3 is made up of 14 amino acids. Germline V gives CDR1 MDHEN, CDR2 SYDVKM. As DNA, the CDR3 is TGTGCCATCGCCCCGGGACAGAGCCAAGAGACCCAGTACTTC. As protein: CAIAPGQSQETQYF.